A single sample is the source of the 8 T cell receptor beta chains below, sequenced in a study of T-cell reconstitution after alpha-beta-depleted transplantation in children. The TCRbeta library was prepared with unique molecular identifiers. TCRdb re-called the PCR reads with MiXCR, one entry per CDR3 protein. Of roughly 500,000 distinct CDR3 sequences listed, about 31% are singletons. The sequences come from PBMCs from the stem cell graft donor, collected from the stem cell graft. These receptor sequences come from a human donor who donated a stem cell graft to a child with aplastic anemia.

This clonotype has more than one count but fewer than ten. This rearrangement joins TRBV30 to TRBJ1-2; D is ambiguous. Trimming took 5 bases from V and 9 from J, leaving 16 bases between them. The CDR3 consists of 12 residues. The V gene's germline CDR1 is GTSNPN and CDR2 SVGIG (reference sequence). The CDR3 loop is CAWQLATLRYTF. The CDR3 coding sequence is TGTGCCTGGCAGCTGGCTACATTGCGCTACACCTTC. The variable domain in full, with the rest retrieved from reference TRBV30 and TRBJ1-2, is SQTIHQWPATLVQPVGSPLSLECTVEGTSNPNLYWYRQAAGRGLQLLFYSVGIGQISSEVPQNLSASRPQDRQFILSSKKLLLSDSGFYLCAWQLATLRYTFGSGTRLTVV.

This clonotype was counted once. The chain joins TRBV27 to TRBJ1-2, with 7 bases that match TRBD1. The CDR3 has 15 residues. Germline values: CDR1 MNHEY, CDR2 SMNVEV (reference sequence). The V segment lost 5 bases and the J segment 0 bases; nucleotides outside the gene matches: 6. CDR3 nucleotides: TGTGCCAGCAGTCTACTACAGGGGACTAACTATGGCTACACCTTC. It translates to CASSLLQGTNYGYTF.

The genes are TRBV12-3 or TRBV12-4 and TRBJ1-4, with D possibly matching TRBD1 (5 bases). Trimming shortened V by 6 bases and J by 10 bases, and 18 bases separated the two germline ends. There are 14 residues in the CDR3. For the CDR3, the DNA is TGTGCCAGCAGGGGACCGAAGGGTTACGGAAAACTGTTTTTT. This gives the protein CASRGPKGYGKLFF.

This clonotype was detected only a few times. The V and J genes are TRBV30 and TRBJ2-2; a weak D match, TRBD2 (6 bases). The V gene's germline CDR1 is GTSNPN and CDR2 SVGIG (reference sequence). Trimming stripped 5 bases from V and 1 base from J, with 11 bases between. The CDR3 spans 14 residues. The CDR3 spells CAWGEAVNTGELFF. CDR3 DNA: TGTGCCTGGGGGGAGGCTGTGAACACCGGGGAGCTGTTTTTT.

This clonotype showed up just a few times. The V call is TRBV12-3 or TRBV12-4, the J call TRBJ2-5; 7 bases line up with TRBD2. The CDR3 length is 16 residues. The trim removed 3 bases at V and 5 bases at J, leaving 12 bases unmatched. The CDR3 DNA sequence: TGTGCCAGCAGTTTCGGGTTCGCGGGAGCTATGGAGACCCAGTACTTC. Translated, it gives CASSFGFAGAMETQYF.

The chain uses TRBV20-1 and TRBJ2-7; 11 positions agree with TRBD2. The CDR3 has 15 amino acids. V trimming: 3 bases; J trimming: 3 bases; junction bases outside the gene matches: 7. Per germline, CDR1 DFQATT and CDR2 SNEGSKA (reference sequence). This CDR3 is CSARDPSGRLYEQYF. The CDR3 nucleotides are TGCAGTGCTAGGGACCCTAGCGGGAGGCTCTACGAGCAGTACTTC.

This chain uses TRBV9 with TRBJ2-1, with a weak D call TRBD2 (5 bases). Germline V gives CDR1 SGDLS, CDR2 YYNGEE. Trimming removed 0 bases at V and 0 bases at J, with 10 bases between. The CDR3 length is 16 residues. The DNA of the CDR3 is TGTGCCAGCAGCGTAGCAAGAGCGGCCTCCTACAATGAGCAGTTCTTC. Its translation: CASSVARAASYNEQFF.

The chain's CDR3 is CSAPASGRDEQFF. The DNA of the CDR3 is TGCAGTGCTCCAGCAAGCGGGAGGGATGAGCAGTTCTTC. The V and J genes are TRBV20-1 and TRBJ2-1, with 10 positions matching TRBD2. V lost 5 bases and J lost 8; bases outside the gene matches: 6. Germline CDR1 DFQATT, CDR2 SNEGSKA (reference sequence). This CDR3 region has 13 residues.